The 16 T cell receptor beta chains given below trace back to one sample, sequenced in a study of blood T cell repertoires in COVID-19 (dated by TCRdb to about 2020). Library preparation used the immunoSEQ multiplex PCR assay. The source is immuneACCESS, and TCRdb retained only in-frame sequences with V and J called. Part of the clones is not carried over; for the studies checked, unresolved V genes explain less than half of this, and the remainder is unexplained. Present in this sample are 200,000 or so clones, 60% to 85% of which were seen just once. The top ten constitute less than 6% of the sample. Sequencing was done on a sample of peripheral blood. These receptors all come from a woman between 65 and 79 years old with acute or convalescent COVID-19.

The chain uses TRBV28 and TRBJ1-2; maybe TRBD1 (5 bases). V was clipped by 5 bases and J by 6 bases, with 10 bases between them. This CDR3 has 12 residues. Germline V CDR1 and CDR2: MDHEN, SYDVKM. The CDR3 nucleotides read TGTGCCAGCAGTCCCAGGGTGCATGGCTACACCTTC. Translation gives CASSPRVHGYTF.

The rearrangement links TRBV27 to TRBJ1-4; D is undetermined. The CDR3 has 14 residues. Per germline, CDR1 MNHEY and CDR2 SMNVEV (reference sequence). With 8 bases removed from V and 7 bases from J, the gap between germline ends came to 17 bases. The CDR3 region is CASGVLGAGEKLFF. Written as DNA, the CDR3 is TGTGCCAGCGGCGTTTTGGGCGCGGGTGAAAAACTGTTTTTT.

The genes are TRBV10-3 and TRBJ2-7; a weak D match, TRBD1 (6 bases). Germline V CDR1 and CDR2: ENHRY, SYGVKD. V dropped 7 bases and J dropped 6 bases, with 13 bases sitting between them. The CDR3 extends over 12 amino acids. DNA of the CDR3: TGTGCCATCACCCCAACAGGGTTCGAGCAGTACTTC. Its translation is CAITPTGFEQYF.

This clone was counted once. This chain uses TRBV5-1 with TRBJ1-2; no clear D. Trimming removed 1 base at V and 2 bases at J, with 6 bases between. CDR1 is SGHRS, CDR2 YFSETQ, per germline. This CDR3 spans 13 amino acids. The CDR3 loop is CASSLNQNYGYTF. Here the CDR3 DNA reads TGCGCCAGCAGCTTGAACCAGAACTATGGCTACACCTTC.

The J gene is TRBJ2-1, the V gene TRBV5-1, with 7 bases lining up with TRBD2. V was clipped by 2 bases and J by 3 bases; unmatched bases: 2. Germline loops: CDR1 SGHRS, CDR2 YFSETQ. The CDR3 is made up of 14 amino acids. CDR3 DNA: TGCGCCAGCAGCTTAGCGGGGAACTACAATGAGCAGTTCTTC. Its protein product is CASSLAGNYNEQFF.

V and J are TRBV5-1 and TRBJ2-7; TRBD1 might be the D (6 bases). This CDR3 is built from 13 residues. Trimming left V 4 bases short and J 3 bases short, with 11 bases between. Looked up from germline, CDR1 is SGHRS and CDR2 is YFSETQ. The chain's CDR3 is CASSPTDSYEQYF. The CDR3 bases are TGCGCCAGCAGCCCTACGGACAGCTACGAGCAGTACTTC.

This chain links TRBV5-1 with TRBJ2-1; 14 bases are shared with TRBD2. The germline CDR1 and CDR2 sequences are SGHRS and YFSETQ. Trimming took 4 bases from V and 7 from J; bases not matched to a gene: 7. There are 16 residues in the CDR3. In DNA, the CDR3 is TGCGCCAGCAGCAGAACGGGACTAGCGGGAGAGAATGAGCAGTTCTTC. Translated, it gives CASSRTGLAGENEQFF.

The chain uses TRBV28 and TRBJ2-2; TRBD1 aligns across 9 bases. The V and J ends lost 5 bases and 4 bases, in that order; junction bases with no gene match: 5. Looked up from germline, CDR1 is MDHEN and CDR2 is SYDVKM. There are 15 residues in the CDR3. CDR3: CASSAGQGITGELFF. CDR3 sequence (DNA): TGTGCCAGCAGTGCCGGACAGGGGATCACCGGGGAGCTGTTTTTT.

This clone was detected a few times. The CDR3 here is CASSYSTDSLFF. For the CDR3, the DNA is TGTGCCAGCAGTTACTCGACGGACAGTCTGTTTTTT. V and J are TRBV6-6 and TRBJ1-4; maybe TRBD1 (6 bases). Germline V gene lookup returns CDR1 MNHNY and CDR2 SVGAGI (reference sequence). There are 12 residues in the CDR3. Between the trimmed V and J ends, which lost 0 bases and 14 bases, there was a span of 10 bases.

V gene TRBV20-1 combines with J gene TRBJ2-7; D is ambiguous. Germline lookup yields CDR1 DFQATT and CDR2 SNEGSKA (reference sequence). Trimming left V 3 bases short and J 4 bases short, with 7 bases between. The CDR3 loop spans 11 amino acids. CDR3 coding DNA: TGCAGTGCTAGCCTAATTTACGAGCAGTACTTC. This gives the protein CSASLIYEQYF.

This chain joins TRBV19 and TRBJ2-1, with 8 bases identical to TRBD2. The CDR3 is made up of 13 amino acids. Germline V gene data show CDR1 as LNHDA and CDR2 as SQIVND (reference sequence). Trimming at V came to 6 bases and at J to 4 bases, leaving 2 bases not matched to a gene. The CDR3, as DNA: TGTGCCAGTAGCAGCGGGAGTTACAATGAGCAGTTCTTC. Translating gives CASSSGSYNEQFF.

This chain connects TRBV3-1 (or the pseudogene TRBV3-2) to TRBJ2-1; TRBD2 matches 9 bases. The CDR3 totals 15 residues. CDR1 is LGHDT, CDR2 YNNKEL, per germline (reference sequence). V lost 0 bases and J lost 10; bases outside the gene matches: 7. The chain's CDR3 is CASSQDGVSGSEQFF. CDR3 DNA sequence: TGTGCCAGCAGCCAAGATGGGGTTAGCGGGAGCGAGCAGTTCTTC.

The V call is TRBV27, the J call TRBJ2-5, with D possibly matching TRBD2 (5 bases). Germline V gives CDR1 MNHEY, CDR2 SMNVEV (reference sequence). V was shortened by 4 bases and J by 7 bases, with 13 bases between the two germline ends. The CDR3 totals 13 residues. CDR3 in amino acids: CASSSTPRGTQYF. In DNA form, the CDR3 reads TGTGCCAGCAGTTCTACTCCTCGGGGGACCCAGTACTTC.

The chain's CDR3 is CASSQVAAGFYEQYF. The CDR3 bases are TGTGCCAGCAGCCAAGTTGCAGCGGGGTTCTACGAGCAGTACTTC. V gene TRBV3-1 (or the pseudogene TRBV3-2) combines with J gene TRBJ2-7; 7 nucleotides match TRBD2. CDR1 and CDR2 (germline): LGHDT, YNNKEL (reference sequence). V lost 1 base to trimming and J lost 3 bases; unmatched junction nucleotides: 6. This CDR3 is 15 amino acids long.

This clone occurred once. The chain couples TRBV7-2 to TRBJ2-2; 16 bases agree with TRBD2. In germline, CDR1 is SGHTA, CDR2 FQGNSA. CDR3 length: 18 amino acids. The trim removed 4 bases at V and 4 bases at J, leaving 6 bases unmatched. The CDR3 DNA reads TGTGCCAGCAGCTCGGGACTAGCGGGAGGGTTGGGCACCGGGGAGCTGTTTTTT. Protein: CASSSGLAGGLGTGELFF.

This chain joins TRBV3-1 (or the pseudogene TRBV3-2) and TRBJ1-3, with a possible D match to TRBD1 (5 bases). Per germline, CDR1 LGHDT and CDR2 YNNKEL (reference sequence). This CDR3 region has 16 residues. Trimming left V 2 bases short and J 0 bases short, with 11 bases between. CDR3 nucleotide sequence: TGTGCCAGCAGCCAACTACAGGTCCTCTCTGGAAACACCATATATTTT. Its translation is CASSQLQVLSGNTIYF.